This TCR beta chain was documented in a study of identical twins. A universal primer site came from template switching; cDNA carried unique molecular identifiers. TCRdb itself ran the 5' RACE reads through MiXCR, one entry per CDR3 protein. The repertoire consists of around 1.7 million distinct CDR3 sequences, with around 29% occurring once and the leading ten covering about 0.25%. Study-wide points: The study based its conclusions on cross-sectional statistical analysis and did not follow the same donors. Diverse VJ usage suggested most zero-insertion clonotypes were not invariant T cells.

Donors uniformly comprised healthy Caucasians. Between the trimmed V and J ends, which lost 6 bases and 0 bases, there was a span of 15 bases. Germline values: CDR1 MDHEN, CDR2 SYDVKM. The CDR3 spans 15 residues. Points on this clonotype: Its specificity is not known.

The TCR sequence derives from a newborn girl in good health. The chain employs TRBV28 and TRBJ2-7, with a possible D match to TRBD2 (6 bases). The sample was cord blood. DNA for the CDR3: TGTGCCAGCAGGGAGGGGTCCTCGAGCTCCTACGAGCAGTACTTC. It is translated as CASREGSSSSYEQYF.